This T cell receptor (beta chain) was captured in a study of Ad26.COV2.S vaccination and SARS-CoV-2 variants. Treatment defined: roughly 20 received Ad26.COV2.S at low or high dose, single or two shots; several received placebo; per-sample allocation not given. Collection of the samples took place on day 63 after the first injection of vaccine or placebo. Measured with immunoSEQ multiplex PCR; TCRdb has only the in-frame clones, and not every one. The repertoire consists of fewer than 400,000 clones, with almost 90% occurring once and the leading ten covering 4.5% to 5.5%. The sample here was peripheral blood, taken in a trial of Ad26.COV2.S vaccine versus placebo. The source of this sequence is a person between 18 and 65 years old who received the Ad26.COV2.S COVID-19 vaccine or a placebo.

CDR3 region: CATKVDVSYNEQFF. The DNA for the CDR3 is TGTGCCACCAAGGTCGACGTCTCCTACAATGAGCAGTTCTTC. The rearrangement uses TRBV6-5 and TRBJ2-1, with unresolved D. The length of the CDR3 is 14 residues. Germline values: CDR1 MNHEY, CDR2 SVGAGI. Trimming pared 10 bases from V and 0 bases from J, leaving 13 bases between.